Listed here are 12 T cell receptor beta chains from one sample, sequenced in a study of T cell changes during pregnancy in multiple sclerosis. Profiled with immunoSEQ multiplex PCR; TCRdb holds only in-frame clones, not every one. This sample has around 61,000 clones, with about 90% found just once. Sample: peripheral blood, taken in the first trimester of pregnancy. All receptors derive from a female donor in good health, enrolled as a control in a pregnancy study.

CDR3 residues: CASSLTQGGYGYTF. Written as DNA, the CDR3 is TGTGCCAGCAGTTTGACTCAGGGTGGTTATGGCTACACCTTC. This rearrangement joins TRBV6-5 to TRBJ1-2; a possible D gene is TRBD1 (5 bases). The V gene's germline CDR1 is MNHEY and CDR2 SVGAGI. V was clipped by 4 bases and J by 5 bases, with 14 bases between them. The CDR3 is 14 residues long.

This clone is a singleton in its sample. This chain connects TRBV6-1 to TRBJ2-7; D possibly corresponds to TRBD1 (5 bases). The germline CDR1 and CDR2 sequences are MNHNS and SASEGT. Trimming took 3 bases from V and 4 from J, leaving 13 bases between them. The CDR3 is 14 amino acids. CDR3 DNA: TGTGCCAGCAGTGAGACAAGGGGCCCTTACGAGCAGTACTTC. Translating it yields CASSETRGPYEQYF.

The V gene is TRBV11-3, the J gene TRBJ2-7, with D possibly TRBD1 on 7 matching bases. CDR1 is SGHNT, CDR2 YENEEA, per germline. V was cut by 8 bases and J by 6 bases, with 17 bases left in between. The CDR3 extends over 13 amino acids. The CDR3 DNA sequence: TGTGCCAGCGGCAGGGGGGTTAAGGGCGAGCAGTACTTC. It encodes CASGRGVKGEQYF.

The chain joins TRBV6-5 to TRBJ1-2; 8 nucleotides agree with TRBD1. Trimming removed 6 bases from V and 1 base from J; junction bases left unmatched: 4. This CDR3 is 14 amino acids long. The germline V gene encodes CDR1 MNHEY and CDR2 SVGAGI. As DNA, the CDR3 is TGTGCCAGCAGGGGAGGACAGGGTAACTATGGCTACACCTTC. This encodes CASRGGQGNYGYTF.

The genes are TRBV19 and TRBJ2-2, with 11 bases identical to TRBD2. This CDR3 contains 16 residues. V lost 6 bases to trimming and J lost 5 bases; unmatched junction nucleotides: 8. Germline V CDR1 and CDR2: LNHDA, SQIVND (reference sequence). Written as DNA, the CDR3 is TGTGCCAGTAGCGAAATAGCGGGGGGGCCGACCGGGGAGCTGTTTTTT. It yields the protein CASSEIAGGPTGELFF.

The gene calls are TRBV9 and TRBJ1-1, with 8 bases aligning to TRBD1. V shed 4 bases, J shed 5 bases, and the junction held 13 bases outside the gene matches. The length of the CDR3 is 16 residues. Germline V gene lookup returns CDR1 SGDLS and CDR2 YYNGEE. The CDR3 loop reads CASSPAGTGGSTEAFF. In DNA form, the CDR3 reads TGTGCCAGCAGCCCCGCCGGGACAGGCGGTTCAACTGAAGCTTTCTTT.

This clone was picked up one time. The CDR3 coding sequence is TGTGCCAGCAGCTCACCGCCCGGGACAGCGAACTATGGCTACACCTTC. As protein: CASSSPPGTANYGYTF. The J gene is TRBJ1-2, the V gene TRBV7-3; 7 positions match TRBD1. Germline CDR1 SGHTA, CDR2 FQGTGA. The CDR3 totals 16 residues. The J segment lost 2 bases and the V segment lost 4 bases, leaving 10 bases of the junction unmatched.

The rearrangement joins TRBV6-6 to TRBJ1-5; D might be TRBD1 (5 bases). The CDR3 consists of 15 residues. Germline V gene data show CDR1 as MNHNY and CDR2 as SVGAGI (reference sequence). Trimming took off 0 bases at V and 6 bases at J, with 12 bases between the two ends. Written as DNA, the CDR3 is TGTGCCAGCAGTTACTCGGGCCAGGGTAGTCAGCCCCAGCATTTT. This gives the protein CASSYSGQGSQPQHF.

This chain links TRBV7-2 with TRBJ2-2; 9 bases are shared with TRBD2. The CDR3 runs 15 residues. With 4 bases clipped from V and 6 bases from J, the junction kept 6 bases outside the gene matches. Per germline, CDR1 SGHTA and CDR2 FQGNSA. The CDR3 DNA reads as TGTGCCAGCAGCTCGCTGCTAGCGGGGTCCGGGGAGCTGTTTTTT. Amino acid sequence: CASSSLLAGSGELFF.

The J gene is TRBJ1-3, the V gene TRBV27; D unclear. CDR3 size: 15 residues. V was shortened by 0 bases and J by 3 bases, with 9 bases between the two germline ends. Looked up from germline, CDR1 is MNHEY and CDR2 is SMNVEV (reference sequence). The DNA for the CDR3 is TGTGCCAGCAGTTTATCGGCAGTTAATGGAAACACCATATATTTT. This translates into CASSLSAVNGNTIYF.

The rearrangement joins TRBV19 to TRBJ2-1; the match to TRBD2 covers 8 bases. The CDR3 length is 15 residues. The V and J ends lost 6 bases and 6 bases, in that order; junction bases with no gene match: 10. Germline values: CDR1 LNHDA, CDR2 SQIVND (reference sequence). The CDR3 spells CASSQDSGEINEQFF. The CDR3 DNA sequence: TGTGCCAGTAGCCAGGATAGCGGGGAGATCAATGAGCAGTTCTTC. The full variable domain, completed using reference TRBV19 and TRBJ2-1, is DGGITQSPKYLFRKEGQNVTLSCEQNLNHDAMYWYRQDPGQGLRLIYYSQIVNDFQKGDIAEGYSVSREKKESFPLTVTSAQKNPTAFYLCASSQDSGEINEQFFGPGTRLTVL.

The V call is TRBV5-1, the J call TRBJ1-1; D is unresolved. CDR3 length: 13 amino acids. From germline, CDR1 is SGHRS and CDR2 YFSETQ. V was clipped by 1 base and J by 1 base, with 5 bases between them. CDR3 region: CASSLNKNTEAFF. In nucleotides, the CDR3 is TGCGCCAGCAGCTTGAACAAGAACACTGAAGCTTTCTTT.